The next 11 T cell receptor beta chains were all read from a single sample in a study of glioma-infiltrating T cells. Amplification of TCR alpha and beta CDR3 regions from RNA used iRepertoire nested multiplex PCR. TCRdb reprocessed the multiplex PCR reads with MiXCR, giving one entry per CDR3 protein. The sample holds approximately 90,000 distinct CDR3 sequences; less than 30% are singletons and the top ten take over 5%. The sequencing sample was made of glioma tissue, nonneoplastic brain tissue, or PBMCs (not recorded which). The origin of the receptors is a human donor with low-grade glioma or glioblastoma, undergoing nonglioma brain surgery, or in good health (not recorded which).

This clonotype has more than one count but fewer than ten. This chain joins TRBV12-3 or TRBV12-4 and TRBJ2-5; D uncertain. V was shortened by 2 bases and J by 1 base, with 5 bases between the two germline ends. The CDR3 length is 13 residues. The CDR3 DNA is TGTGCCAGCAGTTTATGGCTCCAAGAGACCCAGTACTTC. As protein: CASSLWLQETQYF.

In regard to this clonotype: Germline and junction disagree at one end, which may indicate a read error. V is TRBV7-9 and J is TRBJ1-6; D is undetermined. The CDR3 covers 14 residues. From germline, CDR1 is SEHNR and CDR2 FQNEAQ (reference sequence). CDR3 protein: CASSLQNYNPPLHF. The CDR3 bases are TGTGCCAGCAGCTTGCAGAACTATAATCCACCCCTCCACTTT.

Details on this clonotype: This could be a read error, since a much larger clone is one nucleotide away. The chain is built from TRBV3-1 and TRBJ2-7; D is ambiguous. CDR3 length: 14 residues. Germline-derived CDR1 and CDR2 are LGHDT and YNNKEL (reference sequence). Trimming cost V 4 bases and J 3 bases, with 13 bases left between them. CDR3 protein: CASSPAQNRYEQYF. The CDR3 DNA reads as TGTGCCAGCAGCCCGGCACAGAACCGCTACGAGCAGTACTTC.

In its sample, this clonotype was seen many times. This chain connects TRBV27 to TRBJ2-1, with D perhaps TRBD2 (5 bases). Germline V gene lookup returns CDR1 MNHEY and CDR2 SMNVEV (reference sequence). The CDR3 is 14 amino acids. Between the trimmed V and J ends, which lost 6 bases and 3 bases, there was a span of 12 bases. The CDR3 region is CASRTGLLYNEQFF. For the CDR3, the DNA is TGTGCCAGCAGAACTGGACTTCTCTACAATGAGCAGTTCTTC.

This clonotype has only one observation. This may stem from a read error, because a much larger clone lies one nucleotide away. The V and J genes are TRBV4-2 and TRBJ2-7; D unclear. The V end was cut by 4 bases, the J end by 0 bases, with 10 bases between. Germline CDR1 and CDR2: LGHNA and YNFKEQ. The CDR3 sequence is 14 residues long. The CDR3 sequence: CASSPGPVSYEQYF. The CDR3 DNA sequence: TGTGCCAGCAGCCCCGGACCGGTCTCCTACGAGCAGTACTTC.

The chain joins TRBV7-9 to TRBJ1-5; D is perhaps TRBD1 (6 bases). From germline, CDR1 is SEHNR and CDR2 FQNEAQ (reference sequence). V lost 1 base to trimming and J lost 4 bases, with 14 bases between them. The CDR3 is made up of 16 amino acids. The CDR3 is CASSLGLGGENQPQHF. The CDR3 nucleotides read TGTGCCAGCAGCTTAGGGTTAGGGGGGGAAAATCAGCCCCAGCATTTT.

This clonotype was seen only a few times. A much larger clone lies one base from this, so it may be a read error. This sequence joins TRBV11-2 and TRBJ2-2; no firm D call. V was trimmed by 3 bases and J by 0 bases, leaving 2 bases between them. The CDR3 has 13 amino acids. Germline CDR1 is SGHAT and CDR2 is FQNNGV. CDR3 coding DNA: TGTGCCAGCAGCTTGACGAACACCGGGGAGCTGTTTTTT. Its protein product is CASSLTNTGELFF.

This clonotype was counted at least ten times. This chain uses TRBV7-7 with TRBJ2-5, with 12 bases that match TRBD1. The CDR3 totals 15 residues. CDR1 is SSHAT and CDR2 is FNYEAQ in the germline V gene (reference sequence). V gave up 5 bases and J gave up 5 bases; unmatched junction bases: 6. The CDR3 spells CASSLGTGGRETQYF. The CDR3 DNA reads as TGTGCCAGCAGCCTCGGGACAGGGGGCAGGGAGACCCAGTACTTC.

This clonotype was seen ten or more times. The chain recombines TRBV20-1 with TRBJ2-3; TRBD1 might be the D (6 bases). CDR1 is DFQATT and CDR2 is SNEGSKA in the germline V gene (reference sequence). Trimming cost V 5 bases and J 1 base, with 16 bases left between them. The CDR3 contains 15 residues. The CDR3 reads CSAPEPGQRTDTQYF. In DNA, the CDR3 is TGCAGTGCTCCGGAACCGGGACAACGCACAGATACGCAGTATTTT.

The chain uses TRBV4-1 and TRBJ1-2, with 8 bases lining up with TRBD1. This CDR3 has 16 amino acids. Germline assignment: CDR1 MGHRA and CDR2 YSYEKL. The V segment lost 2 bases and the J segment 3 bases; nucleotides outside the gene matches: 8. CDR3 amino acids: CASSQTMDRDHYGYTF. As DNA, the CDR3 is TGCGCCAGCAGCCAAACTATGGACAGGGACCACTATGGCTACACCTTC.

In this sample, this clonotype turned up many times. The chain combines TRBV19 with TRBJ1-2, with TRBD1 matching over 7 bases. The CDR3 length is 15 residues. Germline V gene sequence: CDR1 LNHDA, CDR2 SQIVND (reference sequence). Losses at the gene ends were 3 bases for V and 1 base for J; bases not matched to a gene: 5. The CDR3 DNA sequence: TGTGCCAGTAGTATGGGGGACAGACTTAACTATGGCTACACCTTC. Amino acid sequence: CASSMGDRLNYGYTF.